Shown below are 7 T cell receptor beta chains from a single sample sequenced in a study of cytomegalovirus exposure and HLA in healthy donors. Use of 60 Vbeta and 13 Jbeta primers characterized the PCR. Libraries were prepared by immunoSEQ multiplex PCR; TCRdb keeps only in-frame clonotypes and omits some of them. The sample holds around 100,000 clones, roughly 80% seen once. Sequencing input: PBMCs. The receptor set was obtained from a woman aged 40 to 50 in good health and CMV-seropositive.

The chain uses TRBV30 and TRBJ2-7, with 11 positions matching TRBD1. Germline V gene data show CDR1 as GTSNPN and CDR2 as SVGIG (reference sequence). After removal of 0 bases from V and 3 bases from J, the junction contained 16 bases not matched to a gene. The CDR3 sequence is 19 residues long. In nucleotides, the CDR3 is TGTGCCTGGAGTGTACAACCCGGACAGGGGGCCCAAAAACTCTACGAGCAGTACTTC. It specifies CAWSVQPGQGAQKLYEQYF. Full variable domain (remainder filled in from reference TRBV30 and TRBJ2-7): SQTIHQWPATLVQPVGSPLSLECTVEGTSNPNLYWYRQAAGRGLQLLFYSVGIGQISSEVPQNLSASRPQDRQFILSSKKLLLSDSGFYLCAWSVQPGQGAQKLYEQYFGPGTRLTVT.

The chain employs TRBV18 and TRBJ2-3; 8 positions match TRBD2. CDR1 is KGHSH and CDR2 is LQKENI in the germline V gene. There are 19 residues in the CDR3. The V gene end was trimmed by 4 bases and the J gene end by 4 bases; junction bases not matched to a gene: 19. Here the CDR3 DNA reads TGTGCCAGCTCACAACTAGCGGACCCGGTACAAAGGAGGGCAGATACGCAGTATTTT. The encoded protein is CASSQLADPVQRRADTQYF.

This clone was detected only a few times. The gene calls are TRBV4-3 and TRBJ2-7; 9 positions match TRBD2. Germline V gene lookup returns CDR1 LGHNA and CDR2 YSLEER. The CDR3 totals 15 residues. Unmatched junction bases numbered 9, after V lost 0 bases and J lost 9 bases. The CDR3 coding sequence is TGCGCCAGCAGCCAAGACCGGACTAGCGACTTCGGGCAGTACTTC. Protein: CASSQDRTSDFGQYF.

This chain joins TRBV10-3 and TRBJ2-2; D is possibly TRBD1 (6 bases). CDR1 is ENHRY, CDR2 SYGVKD, per germline. With 3 bases removed from V and 7 bases from J, the gap between germline ends came to 12 bases. CDR3 length: 14 amino acids. CDR3 amino acids: CAISDSRGGGELFF. The CDR3, as DNA: TGTGCCATCAGTGACTCCCGAGGGGGCGGGGAGCTGTTTTTT.

Here the CDR3 reads CASSLTANGDIYGYTF. CDR3 nucleotides: TGTGCCAGCAGTTTAACGGCCAACGGGGACATCTATGGCTACACCTTC. The rearrangement links TRBV28 to TRBJ1-2; TRBD1 might be the D (6 bases). V gave up 2 bases and J gave up 4 bases, with 17 bases separating them. The CDR3 loop spans 16 amino acids. Germline CDR1 is MDHEN and CDR2 is SYDVKM.

This clone was counted once. The gene calls are TRBV7-6 and TRBJ1-5, with D possibly TRBD1 on 5 matching bases. The germline CDR1 and CDR2 sequences are SGHVS and FNYEAQ. The CDR3 has 13 amino acids. V was trimmed by 6 bases and J by 5 bases, leaving 11 bases between them. CDR3 protein: CASSAAGDQPQHF. CDR3 coding DNA: TGTGCCAGCAGTGCCGCGGGGGATCAGCCCCAGCATTTT.

The V call is TRBV7-6, the J call TRBJ2-1; TRBD1 aligns across 11 bases. CDR1 is SGHVS and CDR2 is FNYEAQ in the germline V gene. V trimming: 5 bases; J trimming: 6 bases; junction bases outside the gene matches: 6. This CDR3 spans 15 amino acids. The CDR3 DNA reads as TGTGCCAGCAGCCTGCCGGGACAGGGGGGCAATGAGCAGTTCTTC. It is translated as CASSLPGQGGNEQFF.